Listed below are T cell receptor beta chains from one sample, sequenced in a study of shared clonotypes between healthy human individuals. Libraries were prepared by immunoSEQ multiplex PCR; TCRdb keeps only in-frame clonotypes and omits some of them. The table includes some 200,000 clones, 60% to 75% detected once. The sequenced material came from memory CD4+ T cells sorted from blood. These receptors all stem from a man aged 30 to 45 in good health. The CDR3 runs from the conserved cysteine through the conserved F or W. The D gene is left open where the match is weak. Size tells how often a clone was seen (once, few, many) or the class of an expanded clone, and some rows leave it out.

cdr3_length,d_call,clone_size,j_call,v_call,cdr3_nt,cdr3_aa
12,-,-,TRBJ1-1,TRBV6-6,TGTGCCAGCAGTTACGAGTCCGGTGAAGCTTTCTTT,CASSYESGEAFF
15,-,few,TRBJ1-4,TRBV2,TGTGCCAGCACTTGGAAGGGCGCCTATAATGAAAAACTGTTTTTT,CASTWKGAYNEKLFF
17,-,-,TRBJ2-1,TRBV10-3,TGTGCCATCAGTGAGTCGGGGGGCGGGAGCTCCTACAATGAGCAGTTCTTC,CAISESGGGSSYNEQFF
11,-,once,TRBJ1-2,TRBV28,TGTGCCAGCACTAAAGGGGATGGCTACACCTTC,CASTKGDGYTF
12,-,-,TRBJ2-1,TRBV30,TGTGCCTGGAGAGACGTGTTTAATGAGCAGTTCTTC,CAWRDVFNEQFF
15,-,few,TRBJ2-6,TRBV6-5,TGTGCCAGCAAAAGAGGGGGGATGGGGGCCAACGTCCTGACTTTC,CASKRGGMGANVLTF
14,-,-,TRBJ2-2,TRBV5-1,TGCGCCAGCAGCTGGAGCCAGGGACCCGGGGAGCTGTTTTTT,CASSWSQGPGELFF
17,TRBD2,once,TRBJ2-7,TRBV5-1,TGCGCCAGCAGCAGGACTAGCGGGAGTATGCTGCTGGACGAGCAGTACTTC,CASSRTSGSMLLDEQYF
17,TRBD2,-,TRBJ2-2,TRBV19,TGTGCCAGTAGCAATAAAAGACTAGCGGGGGTGACCGGGGAGCTGTTTTTT,CASSNKRLAGVTGELFF
16,TRBD2,-,TRBJ2-7,TRBV4-2,TGTGCCAGCAGCCATCACCTAGCGGAACGTTCCTACGAGCAGTACTTC,CASSHHLAERSYEQYF
12,-,many,TRBJ2-4,TRBV2,TGTGCCAGCCAGGGGCGCAAAAACATTCAGTACTTC,CASQGRKNIQYF
17,TRBD2,-,TRBJ2-5,TRBV15,TGTGCCACCAGCAGAGATCTAGCGGGACTGGTAGGAGAGACCCAGTACTTC,CATSRDLAGLVGETQYF
15,TRBD1,-,TRBJ1-5,TRBV10-3,TGTGCCATCAGTGTAGGACAGGGACTAAATCAGCCCCAGCATTTT,CAISVGQGLNQPQHF
16,-,-,TRBJ2-1,TRBV11-3,TGTGCCAGCAGCTTAGAGGCTGGCAGCGGCTACAATGAGCAGTTCTTC,CASSLEAGSGYNEQFF
13,-,once,TRBJ2-5,TRBV30,TGTGCCTGGAGTCTCAGGGGCGGAGAGACCCAGTACTTC,CAWSLRGGETQYF
11,-,-,TRBJ2-1,TRBV25-1,TGTGCCAGCAGCGATCGAGGATCGGAGTTCTTC,CASSDRGSEFF
15,TRBD1,-,TRBJ2-7,TRBV7-9,TGTGCCAGCAGCACCACCGGGACAGGGCACCACGAGCAGTACTTC,CASSTTGTGHHEQYF
16,TRBD2,-,TRBJ2-5,TRBV5-4,TGTGCCAGCAGCAGGACTAGCGGGAGGGTGGGAGAGACCCAGTACTTC,CASSRTSGRVGETQYF
14,-,-,TRBJ2-7,TRBV4-3,TGCGCCAGCAGCCAAAAACTGTGGACCTACGAGCAGTACTTC,CASSQKLWTYEQYF
14,-,once,TRBJ1-2,TRBV9,TGTGCCAGCAGCCCCAGGGGCGCAAGCTATGGCTACACCTTC,CASSPRGASYGYTF
14,-,-,TRBJ1-1,TRBV5-6,TGTGCCAGCAGCTTGGCCACGGGGGCTTCGGAAGCTTTCTTT,CASSLATGASEAFF
15,TRBD2,-,TRBJ2-1,TRBV7-9,TGTGCCAGCAGCCTACTGGCTAGCGGGAGCGGTGAGCAGTTCTTC,CASSLLASGSGEQFF
12,-,-,TRBJ1-1,TRBV29-1,TGCAGCGTTGACGGAGTGAACACTGAAGCTTTCTTT,CSVDGVNTEAFF
12,-,-,TRBJ2-5,TRBV10-2,TGCGCCAGCTCTGTTCTTTTGGAGACCCAGTACTTC,CASSVLLETQYF
18,TRBD1,-,TRBJ1-3,TRBV13,TGTGCCAGCAGCTTATGGGGCGGATGGGACAGCTCTGGAAACACCATATATTTT,CASSLWGGWDSSGNTIYF
14,-,-,TRBJ1-1,TRBV7-9,TGTGCCAGCAGCTTAGCCCGAGGATACACTGAAGCTTTCTTT,CASSLARGYTEAFF
16,-,once,TRBJ2-1,TRBV7-8,TGTGCCAGCAGCTTAAGGGCCAGGGGGGGCTACAATGAGCAGTTCTTC,CASSLRARGGYNEQFF
15,TRBD1,many,TRBJ2-7,TRBV27,TGTGCCAGCAGTTTTTGGACAGGCTATCCCTACGAGCAGTACTTC,CASSFWTGYPYEQYF
14,TRBD1,-,TRBJ2-7,TRBV30,TGTGCCTGGAGCCGGGACAGGGGAACCTACGAGCAGTACTTC,CAWSRDRGTYEQYF
15,TRBD1,few,TRBJ2-3,TRBV5-1,TGCGCCAGCAGCTGGGGACAGGGGTCCACAGATACGCAGTATTTT,CASSWGQGSTDTQYF
14,TRBD1,-,TRBJ1-1,TRBV15,TGTGCCACCAGCAGAGATTTGCAGGGGGCTGAAGCTTTCTTT,CATSRDLQGAEAFF
11,-,-,TRBJ1-1,TRBV20-1,TGCAGTGCTGTAGGGACGGCTGAAGCTTTCTTT,CSAVGTAEAFF
17,TRBD2,-,TRBJ2-1,TRBV7-8,TGTGCCAGCAGCTTATCGACTAGCGGATTCTCCTACAATGAGCAGTTCTTC,CASSLSTSGFSYNEQFF
11,-,-,TRBJ2-7,TRBV5-5,TGTGCCAGCCCCAGGGTCCACGAGCAGTACTTC,CASPRVHEQYF
14,TRBD1,many,TRBJ1-4,TRBV28,TGTGCCAGCAGTCCGACAGGGGGCGATGAAAAACTGTTTTTT,CASSPTGGDEKLFF
13,-,-,TRBJ2-7,TRBV1,TGCACCAGCAGCCAAAGCGGATCCTACGAGCAGTACTTC,CTSSQSGSYEQYF
11,-,-,TRBJ2-7,TRBV29-1,TGCAGCGTTGCTTGGAGCTACGAGCAGTACTTC,CSVAWSYEQYF
15,TRBD2,-,TRBJ2-1,TRBV27,TGTGCCAGCAGTGCGGGACTAGCGACCTACAATGAGCAGTTCTTC,CASSAGLATYNEQFF
14,TRBD1,few,TRBJ1-3,TRBV18,TGTGCCAGCTCACGGGACAGGACTGGAAACACCATATATTTT,CASSRDRTGNTIYF
15,-,-,TRBJ1-5,TRBV19,TGTGCCAGTAGTATAAGGGTAGCGGCGAATCAGCCCCAGCATTTT,CASSIRVAANQPQHF
15,-,once,TRBJ2-7,TRBV27,TGTGCCAGCAGTTCGTATAGCGCCCCGGGCCTCGAGCAGTACTTC,CASSSYSAPGLEQYF
15,TRBD2,-,TRBJ2-1,TRBV9,TGTGCCAGCAGCGTAGATAGCGGGAGTCTCAATGAGCAGTTCTTC,CASSVDSGSLNEQFF